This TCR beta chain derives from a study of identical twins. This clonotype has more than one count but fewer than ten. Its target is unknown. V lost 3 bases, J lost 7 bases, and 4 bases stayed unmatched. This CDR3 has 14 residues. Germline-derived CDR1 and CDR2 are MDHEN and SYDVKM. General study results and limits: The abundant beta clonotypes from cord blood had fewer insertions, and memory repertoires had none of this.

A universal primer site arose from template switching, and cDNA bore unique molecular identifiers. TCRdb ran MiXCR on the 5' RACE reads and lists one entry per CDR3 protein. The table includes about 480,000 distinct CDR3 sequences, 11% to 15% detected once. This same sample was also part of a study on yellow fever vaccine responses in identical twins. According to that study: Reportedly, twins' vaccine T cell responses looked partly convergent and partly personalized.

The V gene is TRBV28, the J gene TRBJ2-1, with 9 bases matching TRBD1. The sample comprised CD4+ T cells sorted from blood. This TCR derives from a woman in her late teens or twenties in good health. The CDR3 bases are TGTGCCAGCAGTTTCGGGGACAGGGTTAATGAGCAGTTCTTC. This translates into CASSFGDRVNEQFF.